This T cell receptor beta chain was found in a study of shared clonotypes between healthy human individuals. TCRdb's table, derived via immunoSEQ multiplex PCR, lists solely in-frame clones and lacks some. The sample lists about 2.4 million clones, 93% occurring once. V lost 3 bases and J 10 bases, leaving 12 bases between the germline ends. The germline V gene has CDR1 KGHSH and CDR2 LQKENI. CDR3 length equals 12 residues. On this clone itself: Its antigen is as yet unknown.

Notes on the study in general: Large depth notwithstanding, sorted-subset sequencing proved incomplete by rarefaction.

The sequenced material came from naive CD4+ T cells from PBMCs. Subset defined: CD45RA+ positively selected. The sequence was obtained from a man aged 18-30 years in good health. Some clones in this sample may be carry-over from other donors' samples. This chain links TRBV18 with TRBJ1-1; D not resolved. In DNA, the CDR3 is TGTGCCAGCTCACCCGGCGGTGATATAGCTTTCTTT. It specifies CASSPGGDIAFF.